One and the same sample provided the 27 T cell receptor beta chains below, sequenced in a study of blood T cell repertoires in COVID-19. Sequencing was performed with immunoSEQ multiplex PCR; in TCRdb, only in-frame clones are kept and a portion is missing. The sample has about 300,000 clones, about nine tenths seen once. Sequenced: PBMCs or T cells enriched from blood (not recorded which). Receptors originate from a woman aged 45-60 years who had been exposed to COVID-19.

The V call is TRBV13, the J call TRBJ1-1; no reliable D call. The CDR3 runs to 15 residues. Between the trimmed V and J ends, which lost 5 bases and 1 base, there was a span of 14 bases. Looked up from germline, CDR1 is PRHDT and CDR2 is FYEKMQ (reference sequence). Written as DNA, the CDR3 is TGTGCCAGCAGCCCTCTGTGGGAGACGAACACTGAAGCTTTCTTT. Translation: CASSPLWETNTEAFF.

This clone has just one count. The rearrangement joins TRBV4-1 to TRBJ1-5; a possible D gene is TRBD1 (5 bases). The CDR3 spans 18 residues. Germline V gene data show CDR1 as MGHRA and CDR2 as YSYEKL. V shed 0 bases and J shed 0 bases, with 15 bases lying between them. The CDR3 reads CASSQDHLQVISNQPQHF. As DNA, the CDR3 is TGCGCCAGCAGCCAAGACCACTTACAGGTCATTAGCAATCAGCCCCAGCATTTT.

V gene TRBV4-1 combines with J gene TRBJ2-5, with 8 bases fitting TRBD1. The V gene's germline CDR1 is MGHRA and CDR2 YSYEKL. Germline trimming cut 3 bases from V and 4 bases from J; bases unmatched to any gene: 10. The CDR3 is 16 amino acids. The CDR3 spells CASSQGLGTGGETQYF. The CDR3 bases are TGCGCCAGCAGCCAGGGCCTAGGGACAGGCGGAGAGACCCAGTACTTC.

The chain couples TRBV5-1 to TRBJ1-6; 11 bases map to TRBD1. The germline gives CDR1 SGHRS, CDR2 YFSETQ. The CDR3 runs to 15 residues. The junction had 2 bases not matched to a gene; V was cut back by 0 bases and J by 9 bases. DNA for the CDR3: TGCGCCAGCAGCTTGGCCGGGACAGGGGGTTCACCCCTCCACTTT. It codes for CASSLAGTGGSPLHF.

Turning to this clone: The same CDR3 arises from other DNA sequences in this sample as well. This chain uses TRBV5-1 with TRBJ1-1, with 7 bases aligning to TRBD1. Trimming removed 4 bases from V and 0 bases from J; junction bases left unmatched: 6. The CDR3 is 15 residues long. From germline, CDR1 is SGHRS and CDR2 YFSETQ. CDR3 protein: CASSPRQGLNTEAFF. The CDR3 DNA reads as TGCGCCAGCAGCCCGAGACAGGGCCTGAACACTGAAGCTTTCTTT.

The rearrangement joins TRBV2 to TRBJ1-5; no definite D call. The CDR3 is 14 residues long. CDR1 and CDR2 (germline): SNHLY, FYNNEI. Trimming cost V 1 base and J 6 bases, with 10 bases left between them. For the CDR3, the DNA is TGTGCCAGCAGTGAAGGGCCTGGTTTTCAGCCCCAGCATTTT. Protein sequence: CASSEGPGFQPQHF.

The rearrangement joins TRBV19 to TRBJ2-3; 9 nucleotides agree with TRBD2. Germline CDR1 reads LNHDA; CDR2 reads SQIVND (reference sequence). The V and J ends lost 3 bases and 6 bases, in that order; junction bases with no gene match: 13. The CDR3 contains 17 residues. CDR3 sequence (DNA): TGTGCCAGTAGTATCCCACCTAGGGGCGGGGGGGCGGATACGCAGTATTTT. This gives the protein CASSIPPRGGGADTQYF.

The chain combines TRBV19 with TRBJ2-2, with a tentative D call TRBD2 (6 bases). The CDR3 covers 14 residues. The germline gives CDR1 LNHDA, CDR2 SQIVND (reference sequence). V was cut by 1 base and J by 3 bases, with 6 bases left in between. This CDR3 reads CASSIGGDTGELFF. CDR3 sequence (DNA): TGTGCCAGTAGTATAGGGGGGGACACCGGGGAGCTGTTTTTT.

This rearrangement joins TRBV27 to TRBJ2-2; D perhaps matches TRBD1 (5 bases). The length of the CDR3 is 14 residues. The germline V gene has CDR1 MNHEY and CDR2 SMNVEV (reference sequence). V lost 5 bases to trimming and J lost 5 bases, with 12 bases between them. The CDR3 bases are TGTGCCAGCAGTAACAGACAGAAAACCGGGGAGCTGTTTTTT. Protein sequence: CASSNRQKTGELFF.

This clone has just a few counts. V and J are TRBV10-3 and TRBJ1-6; 7 bases align to TRBD1. Losses at the gene ends were 2 bases for V and 6 bases for J; bases not matched to a gene: 1. Germline CDR1 reads ENHRY; CDR2 reads SYGVKD. The CDR3 contains 14 residues. CDR3 in DNA: TGTGCCATCAGTGAGGACAGGGCTAATTCACCCCTCCACTTT. It specifies CAISEDRANSPLHF.

This sequence joins TRBV27 and TRBJ2-1; possible D gene TRBD2, 7 bases. The CDR3 totals 17 residues. V was cut by 4 bases and J by 3 bases, with 19 bases left in between. Germline V gives CDR1 MNHEY, CDR2 SMNVEV (reference sequence). The CDR3 loop reads CASSSLLGGGLYNEQFF. In DNA, the CDR3 is TGTGCCAGCAGTTCCCTCCTGGGGGGGGGCCTCTACAATGAGCAGTTCTTC.

This clone has a single count. The V and J genes are TRBV7-2 and TRBJ2-7; tentatively, D is TRBD1 (6 bases). The V end was cut by 5 bases, the J end by 0 bases, with 17 bases between. Per germline, CDR1 SGHTA and CDR2 FQGNSA. This CDR3 contains 16 residues. This CDR3 reads CASSMPSGTNSYEQYF. Here the CDR3 DNA reads TGTGCCAGCAGCATGCCATCTGGGACAAACTCCTACGAGCAGTACTTC.

This chain uses TRBV28 with TRBJ1-6, with D perhaps TRBD1 (6 bases). The ends were cut back, 6 bases at V and 8 bases at J, with 14 bases in the middle. Looked up from germline, CDR1 is MDHEN and CDR2 is SYDVKM. CDR3 length: 14 amino acids. The CDR3 DNA sequence: TGTGCCAGCAGGCTGGTGGGGGCGGATTCACCCCTCCACTTT. Residues: CASRLVGADSPLHF.

This clone was observed once. The rearrangement joins TRBV11-3 to TRBJ1-1, with D maybe TRBD1 (6 bases). Trimming stripped 5 bases from V and 4 bases from J, with 20 bases between. The CDR3 loop spans 16 amino acids. In germline, CDR1 is SGHNT, CDR2 YENEEA. In DNA, the CDR3 is TGTGCCAGCAGCGAAAGTCCCCAGGGGCACGGCACTGAAGCTTTCTTT. As protein: CASSESPQGHGTEAFF.

The chain recombines TRBV18 with TRBJ2-4, with 7 bases matching TRBD1. CDR3 size: 15 residues. Germline lookup yields CDR1 KGHSH and CDR2 LQKENI. Trimming removed 2 bases from V and 1 base from J; junction bases left unmatched: 2. CDR3 sequence reads: CASSPDRVAKNIQYF. DNA for the CDR3: TGTGCCAGCTCACCAGACAGGGTGGCCAAAAACATTCAGTACTTC.

This rearrangement joins TRBV5-4 to TRBJ2-5, with TRBD2 matching 7 bases. Trimming cost V 0 bases and J 4 bases; bases outside gene matches: 9. The germline gives CDR1 SGHNT, CDR2 YYREEE (reference sequence). The CDR3 contains 16 residues. The CDR3, as DNA: TGTGCCAGCAGCTTGGCCGTGACTAGCCCCTTAGAGACCCAGTACTTC. Protein: CASSLAVTSPLETQYF.

V and J are TRBV30 and TRBJ2-7, with D hard to call. The CDR3 has 14 residues. Germline assignment: CDR1 GTSNPN and CDR2 SVGIG (reference sequence). V lost 0 bases, J lost 5 bases, and 14 bases lay in between. The CDR3 loop reads CAWSVPTAVHEQYF. DNA of the CDR3: TGTGCCTGGAGTGTGCCGACGGCGGTCCACGAGCAGTACTTC. Filled out from reference TRBV30 and TRBJ2-7, the complete variable domain reads SQTIHQWPATLVQPVGSPLSLECTVEGTSNPNLYWYRQAAGRGLQLLFYSVGIGQISSEVPQNLSASRPQDRQFILSSKKLLLSDSGFYLCAWSVPTAVHEQYFGPGTRLTVT.

The gene calls are TRBV4-1 and TRBJ2-2; perhaps TRBD1 as D (5 bases). This CDR3 has 15 amino acids. CDR1 MGHRA and CDR2 YSYEKL come from the germline V gene. Trimming removed 5 bases at V and 1 base at J, with 11 bases between. The CDR3 sequence is CASSSIGQNTGELFF. CDR3 in DNA: TGCGCCAGCAGCTCTATAGGACAGAACACCGGGGAGCTGTTTTTT.

V gene TRBV5-4 combines with J gene TRBJ2-1, with TRBD1 matching 10 bases. J lost 1 base, V lost 0 bases, and 4 bases had no gene match. This CDR3 has 17 amino acids. CDR1 and CDR2 from the germline V gene are SGHNT and YYREEE (reference sequence). CDR3 in DNA: TGTGCCAGCAGCTTGGCCCGGGACAGGGGTTCCTACAATGAGCAGTTCTTC. Amino acids: CASSLARDRGSYNEQFF. Complete variable domain (other parts from reference TRBV5-4 and TRBJ2-1): ETGVTQSPTHLIKTRGQQVTLRCSSQSGHNTVSWYQQALGQGPQFIFQYYREEENGRGNFPPRFSGLQFPNYSSELNVNALELDDSALYLCASSLARDRGSYNEQFFGPGTRLTVL.

The chain recombines TRBV18 with TRBJ2-4, with D possibly being TRBD1 (5 bases). Germline-derived CDR1 and CDR2 are KGHSH and LQKENI. CDR3 length: 14 amino acids. The V gene lost 3 bases and the J gene lost 10 bases, with 16 bases spanning the gap. This CDR3 reads CASSPLPTGLIQYF. The CDR3 nucleotides are TGTGCCAGCTCACCCCTCCCCACAGGCCTAATTCAGTACTTC.

The rearrangement links TRBV11-1 to TRBJ2-5; 7 nucleotides align to TRBD2. CDR1 and CDR2 from the germline V gene are SGHAT and FQDESV (reference sequence). Trimming at V came to 1 base and at J to 3 bases, leaving 8 bases not matched to a gene. The CDR3 is 16 amino acids. Here the CDR3 reads CASSLGVLAAKETQYF. The CDR3 DNA sequence: TGTGCCAGCAGCTTAGGCGTTCTAGCGGCAAAAGAGACCCAGTACTTC.

This chain joins TRBV4-2 and TRBJ2-2; possibly TRBD2 for D (6 bases). Trimming shortened V by 4 bases and J by 2 bases, and 20 bases separated the two germline ends. The CDR3 is 18 amino acids. Germline CDR1 is LGHNA and CDR2 is YNFKEQ. As DNA, the CDR3 is TGTGCCAGCAGCCGGGTGGGGGGAGAGGTATACAACACCGGGGAGCTGTTTTTT. It translates to CASSRVGGEVYNTGELFF.

J is TRBJ2-1 and V is TRBV7-2; TRBD2 agrees at 10 bases. The V gene's germline CDR1 is SGHTA and CDR2 FQGNSA. V lost 6 bases and J lost 2; bases outside the gene matches: 4. The CDR3 sequence is 15 residues long. The CDR3 loop is CASSWTSGPYNEQFF. The DNA of the CDR3 is TGTGCCAGCAGTTGGACTAGCGGTCCCTACAATGAGCAGTTCTTC. The full variable domain, in which reference TRBV7-2 and TRBJ2-1 provide the parts outside the CDR3, is GAGVSQSPSNKVTEKGKDVELRCDPISGHTALYWYRQSLGQGLEFLIYFQGNSAPDKSGLPSDRFSAERTGGSVSTLTIQRTQQEDSAVYLCASSWTSGPYNEQFFGPGTRLTVL.

The chain joins TRBV10-2 to TRBJ2-1, with D possibly TRBD2 on 7 matching bases. The V end was cut by 2 bases, the J end by 0 bases, with 14 bases between. The CDR3 runs 17 residues. The germline V gene has CDR1 WSHSY and CDR2 SAAADI. The CDR3, as DNA: TGCGCCAGCAGTGAGGGCGGGGGCCCGATCTCCTACAATGAGCAGTTCTTC. Translated, it gives CASSEGGGPISYNEQFF.

The rearrangement joins TRBV5-1 to TRBJ1-4; 7 bases are shared with TRBD1. The CDR3 consists of 14 residues. Germline-derived CDR1 and CDR2 are SGHRS and YFSETQ. Trimming at V came to 5 bases and at J to 5 bases, leaving 6 bases not matched to a gene. In DNA form, the CDR3 reads TGCGCCAGCAGTCCGGGACAGCTAAATGAAAAACTGTTTTTT. Translation gives CASSPGQLNEKLFF.

The J gene is TRBJ2-3, the V gene TRBV9, with D tentatively TRBD1 (5 bases). V was trimmed by 5 bases and J by 5 bases, leaving 9 bases between them. The CDR3 is 12 amino acids. Looked up from germline, CDR1 is SGDLS and CDR2 is YYNGEE. Written as DNA, the CDR3 is TGTGCCAGCAGGGGGCCGGGAGATACGCAGTATTTT. Residues: CASRGPGDTQYF.

As concerns this clone: The junction differs from germline at one of its ends, possibly a read error. The chain carries TRBV10-1 and TRBJ2-1; 10 bases map to TRBD2. The CDR3 is made up of 15 amino acids. Germline V gives CDR1 WNHNN, CDR2 SYGVQD (reference sequence). The DNA of the CDR3 is TGCGCCAGCAGTGAGTCGGCTAGCGGGGGTCGGTTTAAACTCTTC. Residues: CASSESASGGRFKLF.